This TCR beta chain comes out of a study of T cell repertoires in cytomegalovirus infection. This clonotype was observed at least ten times. Antigen specificity is unknown. TCRdb itself ran the reads through MiXCR, one entry per CDR3 protein. This sample has 650,000 to 900,000 distinct CDR3 sequences, with approximately 32% found just once. This receptor was taken from a human donor in good health (CMV status not recorded). Some clones in this sample may be carry-over from other donors' samples. The source material was cultured CD8+ T cells from PBMCs, sampled from culture after CMV antigen stimulation.

In nucleotides, the CDR3 is TGTGCCAGCAGCTTAATCGTTGTGACAGATGGCTACACCTTC. It translates to CASSLIVVTDGYTF. The chain employs TRBV7-2 and TRBJ1-2; D possibly corresponds to TRBD1 (5 bases). The V end lost 2 bases, the J end lost 6 bases, and 13 bases lay between the germline ends. Germline CDR1 reads SGHTA; CDR2 reads FQGNSA. CDR3 length: 14 amino acids.